Described below is a single TCR beta chain sequence and its context. The source of the sample is a study of CDR3 diversity in severe acne. Germline CDR1 is MNHEY and CDR2 is SVGAGI. CDR3 size: 14 residues. Germline trimming cut 4 bases from V and 6 bases from J; bases unmatched to any gene: 1. TCRdb re-called the PCR reads with MiXCR, one entry per CDR3 protein. Seen here are roughly 100,000 distinct CDR3 sequences, roughly half observed once, and the top ten hold roughly 12%. Sequencing was carried out using blood. The clonotype comes from a male donor with acne. The chain joins TRBV6-5 to TRBJ1-5; 12 bases match TRBD1. CDR3 protein: CASSWDRGRQPQHF. CDR3 nucleotides: TGTGCCAGCAGTTGGGACAGGGGGCGTCAGCCCCAGCATTTT.